Included here is one T cell receptor (beta chain) sequence, with context. This clone was observed a single time. This clone's antigen is unknown. Base qualities are not at hand, and no much larger clone is one base apart. This sample stems from a study of beta chain features in type 1 diabetes (dated by TCRdb to 2017 to 2018). Context from the whole study: Patients and healthy donors did not differ in mean age, gender distribution, total cell number or subset yield. A total of 85 million to 110 million sorted cells were examined across all samples, and RNA yield correlated strongly with the number of cells per subset. The study compared the TCRB repertoires of sorted circulating CD4+ T cell subsets in recently diagnosed type 1 diabetes patients with those in matched healthy donors. Regulatory and stem cell-like memory subsets were obtained from only 8 patients and roughly 8 healthy donors, while naive and central memory subsets were obtained from all 30 or so donors. Here is what the overall study found, with its caveats: Because cDNA was sequenced instead of genomic DNA, highly expressing activated cells could be over-represented, though the groups showed no difference in activation or CD3 levels. Because the HLA sub-analyses included only small numbers of individuals, any influence of HLA type on TCRB rearrangement was left unresolved. Patients with type 1 diabetes made fewer insertions and deleted more nucleotides at VDJ recombination sites, implying thymic rearrangement abnormalities. In all four CD4+ subsets, TCRB CDR3 length was moderately but significantly shorter in type 1 diabetes patients. PCR may preferentially amplify shorter templates, but because patient and control samples were amplified and corrected together, any resulting skew would affect both groups equally. Naive, central memory and regulatory TCRB repertoires appeared to be more alike among patients than among healthy donors.

The entire isolated RNA was reverse transcribed using the High Capacity cDNA Reverse Transcription Kit, and thus expressed TCRB transcripts were sequenced. Naive, central memory and regulatory T cell samples underwent deep immunoSEQ sequencing, averaging around 3.7 million total reads per sample. After sorted cells were lysed in RLT buffer, RNA was extracted with DNase-treated RNeasy Micro or Mini kits, with the choice depending on cell number. To prevent cross-contamination, each cell subset was processed individually, whereas patient and healthy donor samples were processed jointly. The immunoSEQ multiplex PCR was used to amplify TCRB sequences from cDNA, generating 87-bp fragments that spanned the CDR3 region. Sequencing of the amplicons was done on the Illumina HiSeq platform. Under the source paper's analysis protocol: PCR bias was computationally corrected using synthetic template baselines, reads within Hamming distance 2 were collapsed, and singletons that could not be merged were discarded. Reads were aligned against IMGT to assign V, D and J genes, CDR3 length and insertions or deletions at six rearrangement sites. Clonotype counts were normalized to sorted cell number within each subset before computing true diversity and Gini coefficients with the tcR R package. Repertoire sharing was quantified using the overlap coefficient calculated on TCRB nucleotide sequences. Out-of-frame TCRB sequences from naive cells were analyzed as a proxy for the pre-selection repertoire. TCRdb obtained this table from immuneACCESS and retained in-frame rearrangements with V and J assigned. These tables miss some clones; where compared with another copy, unresolved V genes account for less than half of the shortfall, and the remainder is unexplained. V, J and clone size were drawn from that table, and D and trimming were deduced from the DNA. Across this sample there are approximately 240,000 clones, with 15% to 20% seen only once. The ten largest make up 0.065% to 0.095% of the sample.

Between the V and J ends, shortened by 8 bases and 0 bases respectively, the junction contains 16 bases. For CDR1 and CDR2, the germline V gene lists SQVTM and ANQGSEA. From the cysteine through the phenylalanine, the CDR3 covers 14 amino acids. The read is trimmed to its CDR3 DNA, 42 bases read in frame from base 1. Each donor gave one peripheral blood draw, approximately 110 mL on average, collected into heparinised tubes. A BD FACSAria II was used to sort naive, central memory, regulatory and stem cell-like memory CD4+ T cells with a panel that included CD45RO, CCR7, CD25, CD127, CD95 and CD27. A purity above 98% was achieved for all sorted populations. PBMCs were isolated immediately by Lymphoprep density gradient centrifugation and stained directly without culture. So that batch effects would be minimized, each experiment stained and sorted samples in pairs, pairing one healthy donor with one patient.

This receptor chain uses TRBV29-1 and TRBJ1-2; confidence is insufficient to name the D gene. The sequence was collected from a man aged 25-45 years with type 1 diabetes. Material: naive CD4+ T cells from blood. Read against the paper, the sample's cell subset or site label means: true naive CD4+ T cells. For the CDR3, the sequence is CSSLGSATNYGYTF. The base sequence is TGCAGCTCCCTGGGAAGTGCTACTAACTATGGCTACACCTTC.